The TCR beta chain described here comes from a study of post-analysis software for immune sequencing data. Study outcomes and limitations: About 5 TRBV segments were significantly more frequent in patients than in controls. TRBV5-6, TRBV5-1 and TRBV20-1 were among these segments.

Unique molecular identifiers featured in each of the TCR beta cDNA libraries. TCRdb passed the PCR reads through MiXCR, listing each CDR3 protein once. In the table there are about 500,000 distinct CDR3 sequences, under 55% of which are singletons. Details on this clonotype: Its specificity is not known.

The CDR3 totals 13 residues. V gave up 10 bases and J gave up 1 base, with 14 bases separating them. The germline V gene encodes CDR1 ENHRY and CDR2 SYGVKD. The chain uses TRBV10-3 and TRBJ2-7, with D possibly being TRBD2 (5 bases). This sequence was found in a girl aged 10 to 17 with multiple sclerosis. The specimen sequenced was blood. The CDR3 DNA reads TGTGCCACCACGGAGGTCGGATCCTACGAGCAGTACTTC. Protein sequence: CATTEVGSYEQYF.